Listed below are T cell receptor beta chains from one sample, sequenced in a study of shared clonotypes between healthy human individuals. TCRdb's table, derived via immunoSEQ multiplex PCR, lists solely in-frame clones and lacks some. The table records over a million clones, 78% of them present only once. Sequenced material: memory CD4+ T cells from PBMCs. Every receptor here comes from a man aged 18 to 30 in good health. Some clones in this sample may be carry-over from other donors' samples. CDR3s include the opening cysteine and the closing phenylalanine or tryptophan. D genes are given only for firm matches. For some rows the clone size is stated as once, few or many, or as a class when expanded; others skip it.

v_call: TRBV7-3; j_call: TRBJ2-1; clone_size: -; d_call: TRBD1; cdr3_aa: CASSLRGQGNNEQFF; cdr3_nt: TGTGCCAGCAGCCTAAGGGGACAGGGGAACAATGAGCAGTTCTTC
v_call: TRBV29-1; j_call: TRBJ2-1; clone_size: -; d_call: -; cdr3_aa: CSVEVAIPYNEQFF; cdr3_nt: TGCAGCGTTGAAGTAGCGATTCCCTACAATGAGCAGTTCTTC
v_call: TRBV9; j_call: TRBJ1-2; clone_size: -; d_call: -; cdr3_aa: CASSSNAGGDYGYTF; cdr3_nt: TGTGCCAGCAGTTCCAACGCTGGGGGAGACTATGGCTACACCTTC
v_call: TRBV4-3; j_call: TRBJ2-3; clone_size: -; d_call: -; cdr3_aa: CASSQDSTDTQYF; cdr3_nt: TGCGCCAGCAGCCAGGATAGCACAGATACGCAGTATTTT
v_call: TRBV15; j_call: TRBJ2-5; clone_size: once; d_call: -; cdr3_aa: CATSRGGGVAETQYF; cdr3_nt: TGTGCCACCAGCAGGGGCGGAGGGGTAGCGGAGACCCAGTACTTC
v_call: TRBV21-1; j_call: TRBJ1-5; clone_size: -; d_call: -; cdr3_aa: CASSKSAPHRNQPQHF; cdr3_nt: TGTGCCAGCAGCAAATCCGCGCCTCACCGAAATCAGCCCCAGCATTTT
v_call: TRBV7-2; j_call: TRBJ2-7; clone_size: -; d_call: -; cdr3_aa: CASSLLTSASEQYF; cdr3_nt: TGTGCCAGCAGCTTACTCACCTCGGCTAGCGAGCAGTACTTC
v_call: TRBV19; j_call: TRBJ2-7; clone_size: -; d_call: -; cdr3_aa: CASPPKLDSRGYEQYF; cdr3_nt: TGTGCCAGTCCCCCTAAATTAGATAGCAGGGGCTACGAGCAGTACTTC
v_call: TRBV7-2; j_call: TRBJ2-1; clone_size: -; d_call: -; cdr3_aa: CASSGAGNSYNEQFF; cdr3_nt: TGTGCCAGCAGTGGGGCGGGGAACTCCTACAATGAGCAGTTCTTC
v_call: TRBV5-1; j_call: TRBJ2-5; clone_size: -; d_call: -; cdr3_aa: CASSEGGETQYF; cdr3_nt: TGCGCCAGCAGTGAGGGAGGCGAGACCCAGTACTTC
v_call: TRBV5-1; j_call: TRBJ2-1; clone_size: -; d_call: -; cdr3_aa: CASSVYYGYNEQFF; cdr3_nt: TGCGCCAGCAGCGTATACTATGGTTACAATGAGCAGTTCTTC
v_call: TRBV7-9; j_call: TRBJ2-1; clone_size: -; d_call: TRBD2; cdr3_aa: CASSRPSSSGRAGNEQFF; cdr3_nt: TGTGCCAGCAGCCGACCGAGCTCTAGCGGGAGGGCCGGGAATGAGCAGTTCTTC
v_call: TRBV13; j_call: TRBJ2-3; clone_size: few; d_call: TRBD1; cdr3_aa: CASSLGTGRKRTDTQYF; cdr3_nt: TGTGCCAGCAGCTTAGGGACAGGGAGAAAACGCACAGATACGCAGTATTTT
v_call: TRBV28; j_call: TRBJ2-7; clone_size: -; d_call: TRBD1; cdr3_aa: CASSTLQRGQGKF; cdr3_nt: TGTGCCAGCAGCACACTACAACGGGGACAGGGGAAGTTC
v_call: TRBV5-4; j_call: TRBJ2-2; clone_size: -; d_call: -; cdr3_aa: CASSLLDDYGGELFF; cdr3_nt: TGTGCCAGCAGCCTCCTGGATGATTACGGCGGGGAGCTGTTTTTT
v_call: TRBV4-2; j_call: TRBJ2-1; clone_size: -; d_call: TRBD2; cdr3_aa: CASSQDPGLAEQFF; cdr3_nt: TGTGCCAGCAGCCAAGACCCGGGACTAGCGGAGCAGTTCTTC
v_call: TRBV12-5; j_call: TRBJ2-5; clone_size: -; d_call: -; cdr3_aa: CASGLIGHETQYF; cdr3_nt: TGTGCTAGTGGTTTGATAGGGCATGAGACCCAGTACTTC
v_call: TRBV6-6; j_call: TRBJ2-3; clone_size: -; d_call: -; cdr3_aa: CASTPRGAGGTDTQYF; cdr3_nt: TGTGCCAGCACTCCCAGAGGGGCAGGGGGCACAGATACGCAGTATTTT
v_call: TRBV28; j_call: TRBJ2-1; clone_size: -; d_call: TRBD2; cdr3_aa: CASIGTGGQFF; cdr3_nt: TGTGCCAGTATTGGGACGGGAGGGCAGTTCTTC
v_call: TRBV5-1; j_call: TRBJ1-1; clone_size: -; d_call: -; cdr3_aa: CASSLGRNTEAFF; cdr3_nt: TGCGCCAGCAGCTTAGGCAGGAACACTGAAGCTTTCTTT
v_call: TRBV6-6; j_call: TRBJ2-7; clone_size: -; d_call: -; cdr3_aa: CASTKGTPSYEQYF; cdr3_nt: TGTGCCAGCACCAAGGGGACACCCTCCTACGAGCAGTACTTC
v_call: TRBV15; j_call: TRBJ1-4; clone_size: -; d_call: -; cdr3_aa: CATSRDSRLFSEKLFF; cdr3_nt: TGTGCCACCAGCAGAGATAGCAGGTTGTTCTCTGAAAAACTGTTTTTT
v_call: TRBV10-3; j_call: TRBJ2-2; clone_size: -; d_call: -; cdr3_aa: CAISEFVPNTGELFF; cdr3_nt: TGTGCCATCAGTGAATTCGTTCCGAACACCGGGGAGCTGTTTTTT
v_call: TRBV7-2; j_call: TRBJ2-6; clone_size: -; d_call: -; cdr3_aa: CASSLVSTSSGANVLTF; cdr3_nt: TGTGCCAGCAGCTTAGTTAGCACGAGCTCTGGGGCCAACGTCCTGACTTTC
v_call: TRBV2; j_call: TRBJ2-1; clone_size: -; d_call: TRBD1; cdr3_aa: CASADRGVGEQFF; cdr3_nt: TGTGCCAGCGCGGACAGGGGTGTGGGTGAGCAGTTCTTC
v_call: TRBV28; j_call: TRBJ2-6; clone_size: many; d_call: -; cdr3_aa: CASSSSAPGGANVLTF; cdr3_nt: TGTGCCAGCAGTTCCTCAGCCCCCGGGGGGGCCAACGTCCTGACTTTC
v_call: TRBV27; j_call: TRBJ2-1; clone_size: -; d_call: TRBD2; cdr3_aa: CASSPGLAGGPGNEQFF; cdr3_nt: TGTGCCAGCAGTCCAGGACTAGCGGGAGGGCCGGGGAATGAGCAGTTCTTC
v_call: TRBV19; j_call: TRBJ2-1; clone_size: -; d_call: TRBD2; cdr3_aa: CASSFGLASAQFF; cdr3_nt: TGTGCCAGTAGTTTCGGACTAGCTAGCGCACAGTTCTTC
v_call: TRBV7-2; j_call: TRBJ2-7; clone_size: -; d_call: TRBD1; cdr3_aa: CASSSMTGGAEQYF; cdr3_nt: TGTGCCAGCAGCTCGATGACAGGGGGGGCCGAGCAGTACTTC
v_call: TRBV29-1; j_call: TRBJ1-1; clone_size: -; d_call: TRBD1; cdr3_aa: CSVRQGAGTEAFF; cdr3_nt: TGCAGCGTGAGACAGGGGGCGGGCACTGAAGCTTTCTTT
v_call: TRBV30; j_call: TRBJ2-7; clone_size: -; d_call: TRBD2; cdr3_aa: CSAGGLSYEQYF; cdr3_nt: TGTTCAGCGGGAGGCCTCTCCTACGAGCAGTACTTC
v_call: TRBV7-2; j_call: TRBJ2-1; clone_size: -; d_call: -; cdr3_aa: CASSLGSTHEQFF; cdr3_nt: TGTGCCAGCAGCTTGGGTAGCACCCATGAGCAGTTCTTC
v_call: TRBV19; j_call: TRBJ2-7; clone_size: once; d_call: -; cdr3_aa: CASSTRDFPYEQYF; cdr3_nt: TGTGCCAGTAGTACCCGGGACTTCCCCTACGAGCAGTACTTC
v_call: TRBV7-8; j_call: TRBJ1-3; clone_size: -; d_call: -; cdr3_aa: CASSLAGQGTNTIYF; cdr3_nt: TGTGCCAGCAGCTTAGCCGGGCAGGGTACGAACACCATATATTTT
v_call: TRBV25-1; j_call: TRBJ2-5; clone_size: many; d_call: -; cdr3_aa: CASSDVTGPQETQYF; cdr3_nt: TGTGCCAGCAGTGACGTAACGGGCCCACAAGAGACCCAGTACTTC
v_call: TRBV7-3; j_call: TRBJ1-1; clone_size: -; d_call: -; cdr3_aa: CASSFGRDTEAFF; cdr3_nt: TGTGCCAGCAGCTTCGGGAGGGACACTGAAGCTTTCTTT
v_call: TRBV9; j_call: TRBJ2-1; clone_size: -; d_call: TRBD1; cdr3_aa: CASSYQGVHYNEQFF; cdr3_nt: TGTGCCAGCAGCTACCAGGGGGTGCACTACAATGAGCAGTTCTTC
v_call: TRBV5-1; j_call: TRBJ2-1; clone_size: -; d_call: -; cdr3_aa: CASSLGYTGNEQFF; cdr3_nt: TGCGCCAGCAGCTTGGGATATACAGGCAATGAGCAGTTCTTC
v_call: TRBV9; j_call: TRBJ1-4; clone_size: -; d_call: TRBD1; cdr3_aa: CASSVQGAGEKLFF; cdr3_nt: TGTGCCAGCAGCGTACAGGGGGCGGGTGAAAAACTGTTTTTT
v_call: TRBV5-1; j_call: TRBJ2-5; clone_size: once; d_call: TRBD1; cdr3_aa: CASREFGSGQGKETQYF; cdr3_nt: TGCGCCAGCAGAGAGTTCGGATCGGGACAGGGGAAAGAGACCCAGTACTTC
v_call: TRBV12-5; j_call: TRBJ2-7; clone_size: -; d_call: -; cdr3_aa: CASGSWHGNPYEQYF; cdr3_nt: TGTGCTAGTGGTTCTTGGCACGGGAACCCCTACGAGCAGTACTTC